This entry describes one T cell receptor (beta chain). Patients from Seattle were sampled longitudinally, starting during active infection. V was trimmed by 5 bases and J by 2 bases, leaving 18 bases between them. Germline V gives CDR1 MNHEY, CDR2 SMNVEV (reference sequence). CDR3 size: 16 residues. This sample is part of a study of blood T cell repertoires in COVID-19. Study details: Sites in the United States, Italy and Spain provided acute and convalescent COVID-19 samples. T cells, B-cell-depleted T cells, or PBMCs provided the cDNA or gDNA that served as material.

Only in-frame clones appear in the TCRdb table, and some are missing; sequencing was by immunoSEQ multiplex PCR. The repertoire consists of around 310,000 clones, with 85% to 90% occurring once and the leading ten covering 0.95% to 1.3%. J is TRBJ1-2 and V is TRBV27, with a weak D call TRBD1 (6 bases). The TCR comes from a middle-aged woman with COVID-19, enrolled during active disease. The sample comprised peripheral blood. The CDR3 spells CASSPYDRLRNYGYTF. DNA of the CDR3: TGTGCCAGCAGTCCATATGACAGGTTAAGGAACTATGGCTACACCTTC.